These 15 T cell receptor beta chains came from one sample sequenced in a study of CD8 T cell repertoires and HIV-1 epitope variants. What these receptors recognize is not known. Sequenced by immunoSEQ multiplex PCR; TCRdb stores in-frame clones only, minus some. The sample has a few thousand clones, less than 70% seen once; the top ten hold about 41%. Sequencing used cultured CD8+ T cells derived from PBMCs. The receptors stem from a male donor with HIV.

The genes are TRBV5-4 and TRBJ1-2; the match to TRBD1 covers 8 bases. CDR3 length equals 14 residues. Germline assignment: CDR1 SGHNT and CDR2 YYREEE (reference sequence). The J segment lost 6 bases and the V segment lost 7 bases, leaving 11 bases of the junction unmatched. The DNA for the CDR3 is TGTGCCAGCGAGAGGACAGGGCAAGGGCATGGCTACACCTTC. Protein: CASERTGQGHGYTF.

The sample holds a few counts of this clone. The genes are TRBV7-6 and TRBJ1-5; D is possibly TRBD1 (6 bases). Looked up from germline, CDR1 is SGHVS and CDR2 is FNYEAQ. The ends were cut back, 5 bases at V and 7 bases at J, with 18 bases in the middle. The CDR3 runs 15 residues. Here the CDR3 reads CASSPTGASGQPQHF. CDR3 bases: TGTGCCAGCAGCCCGACAGGCGCAAGCGGGCAGCCCCAGCATTTT.

The chain combines TRBV5-1 with TRBJ2-5, with D perhaps being TRBD1 or TRBD2 (5 bases each). Trimming removed 5 bases from V and 4 bases from J, with 21 bases in between. CDR3 length equals 16 residues. Germline V gene lookup returns CDR1 SGHRS and CDR2 YFSETQ. The CDR3 here is CASSKQLRDLRETQYF. The CDR3 nucleotides are TGCGCCAGCAGTAAACAACTCCGGGACCTACGAGAGACCCAGTACTTC.

V and J are TRBV5-1 and TRBJ1-1; D might be TRBD1 (5 bases). Germline CDR1 reads SGHRS; CDR2 reads YFSETQ. This CDR3 comprises 13 residues. The V end was cut by 4 bases, the J end by 5 bases, with 12 bases between. Here the CDR3 reads CASSPLEGTEAFF. The CDR3 DNA is TGCGCCAGCAGCCCCTTGGAGGGGACTGAAGCTTTCTTT. Full variable domain (missing parts from reference TRBV5-1 and TRBJ1-1): KAGVTQTPRYLIKTRGQQVTLSCSPISGHRSVSWYQQTPGQGLQFLFEYFSETQRNKGNFPGRFSGRQFSNSRSEMNVSTLELGDSALYLCASSPLEGTEAFFGQGTRLTVV.

The chain combines TRBV19 with TRBJ2-2; D might be TRBD2 (6 bases). This CDR3 comprises 15 residues. The V end lost 5 bases, the J end lost 4 bases, and 14 bases lay between the germline ends. In germline, CDR1 is LNHDA, CDR2 SQIVND (reference sequence). CDR3 sequence: CASSLWEVSTGELFF. The CDR3 DNA reads as TGTGCCAGTAGTTTGTGGGAGGTTAGCACCGGGGAGCTGTTTTTT.

This sequence joins TRBV6-6 and TRBJ1-2; D gene unclear. Germline V gene lookup returns CDR1 MNHNY and CDR2 SVGAGI (reference sequence). This CDR3 is 14 amino acids long. V was shortened by 2 bases and J by 2 bases, with 9 bases between the two germline ends. The CDR3 spells CASSYVAVNYGYTF. CDR3 sequence (DNA): TGTGCCAGCAGTTACGTGGCAGTCAACTATGGCTACACCTTC.

The V call is TRBV19, the J call TRBJ2-7; 8 nucleotides agree with TRBD1. The CDR3 has 18 residues. CDR1 is LNHDA, CDR2 SQIVND, per germline (reference sequence). J gave up 2 bases and V 1 base, and 13 bases lay outside the gene matches. DNA for the CDR3: TGTGCCAGTAGTATAGCCCCTGGGACAGGATGGCGCCCCTACGAGCAGTACTTC. Amino acid sequence: CASSIAPGTGWRPYEQYF.

This clone was recorded only once. V gene TRBV28 combines with J gene TRBJ1-1; D is unresolved. The CDR3 is made up of 12 amino acids. The germline V gene has CDR1 MDHEN and CDR2 SYDVKM. V was pared by 6 bases and J by 8 bases, with 13 bases between. The CDR3 spells CASRPRVLEAFF. CDR3 DNA sequence: TGTGCCAGCAGGCCGCGGGTCCTCGAAGCTTTCTTT.

The chain carries TRBV7-2 and TRBJ2-3; 16 bases align to TRBD2. Losses at the gene ends were 1 base for V and 4 bases for J; bases not matched to a gene: 5. CDR1 is SGHTA, CDR2 FQGNSA, per germline. The CDR3 is made up of 18 amino acids. This CDR3 is CASSLVGTSGGESDTQYF. The CDR3 coding sequence is TGTGCCAGCAGCTTAGTTGGGACTAGCGGGGGGGAATCAGATACGCAGTATTTT.

The V and J genes are TRBV7-8 and TRBJ2-5, with TRBD2 matching over 9 bases. Germline CDR1 and CDR2: SGHVS and FQNEAQ. The CDR3 has 16 residues. The junction had 5 bases not matched to a gene; V was cut back by 1 base and J by 2 bases. The CDR3 is CASSLETSGFQETQYF. The CDR3 bases are TGTGCCAGCAGCTTAGAGACTAGCGGTTTTCAAGAGACCCAGTACTTC.

The CDR3, as DNA: TGTGCCAGCAGCGTAGGGGGGAACTCTGGAAACACCATATATTTT. It specifies CASSVGGNSGNTIYF. The V gene is TRBV9, the J gene TRBJ1-3; tentative D call: TRBD1 (5 bases). Looked up from germline, CDR1 is SGDLS and CDR2 is YYNGEE. The CDR3 runs to 15 residues. V lost 0 bases to trimming and J lost 0 bases, with 7 bases between them.

The chain recombines TRBV28 with TRBJ2-2, with D possibly being TRBD1 (6 bases). This CDR3 is built from 17 residues. Germline CDR1 MDHEN, CDR2 SYDVKM. Trimming took 6 bases from V and 1 from J, leaving 18 bases between them. CDR3 in amino acids: CASSHLKGDVNTGELFF. CDR3 bases: TGTGCCAGCAGCCATCTTAAGGGGGATGTGAACACCGGGGAGCTGTTTTTT.

J is TRBJ1-2 and V is TRBV4-1, with 7 bases matching TRBD1. The CDR3 sequence is 16 residues long. The V segment lost 0 bases and the J segment 8 bases; nucleotides outside the gene matches: 12. Germline-derived CDR1 and CDR2 are MGHRA and YSYEKL. This CDR3 reads CASSQEVDRVIEGYTF. CDR3 nucleotide sequence: TGCGCCAGCAGCCAAGAGGTCGACAGGGTGATTGAGGGCTACACCTTC.

This chain links TRBV6-5 with TRBJ2-7, with no clear D. The ends were cut back, 6 bases at V and 2 bases at J, with 11 bases in the middle. This CDR3 region has 13 residues. CDR1 is MNHEY, CDR2 SVGAGI, per germline. Here the CDR3 DNA reads TGTGCCAGCAGCCCGACTGGGCCCTACGAGCAGTACTTC. Residues: CASSPTGPYEQYF.

The rearrangement uses TRBV4-1 and TRBJ2-7; D is ambiguous. CDR1 is MGHRA and CDR2 is YSYEKL in the germline V gene. The CDR3 length is 14 residues. V was clipped by 1 base and J by 0 bases, with 7 bases between them. CDR3 coding DNA: TGCGCCAGCAGCCAAGCAAAGTACTCCTACGAGCAGTACTTC. Its protein product is CASSQAKYSYEQYF.